Listed below are T cell receptor beta chains from one sample, sequenced in a study of response to subunit inactivated influenza vaccine. TCRdb reprocessed the RT-PCR reads via MiXCR and lists one record per CDR3 protein. The table shows about 580,000 distinct CDR3 sequences, with about 14% occurring only once. The material was PBMCs from blood, obtained 11 to 12 days after vaccination. Receptors were obtained from a man aged 50 to 60 who received an inactivated influenza vaccine. The CDR3 runs from the conserved cysteine through the conserved F or W. The D gene is left open where the match is weak. The size field is filled for only some rows; it gives once, few, many or a size class.

clone_size: .
v_call: TRBV5-4
j_call: TRBJ1-6
d_call: TRBD1
cdr3_aa: CASSRGQGINSPLHF
cdr3_nt: TGTGCCAGCAGCAGGGGACAGGGGATAAATTCACCCCTCCACTTT

clone_size: few
v_call: TRBV28
j_call: TRBJ1-3
d_call: .
cdr3_aa: CASSLPSGNTIYF
cdr3_nt: TGTGCCAGCAGTTTACCTTCTGGAAACACCATATATTTT

clone_size: .
v_call: TRBV28
j_call: TRBJ1-5
d_call: TRBD1
cdr3_aa: CASTSDRGRIQPQHF
cdr3_nt: TGTGCCAGCACCTCAGACAGGGGGCGTATTCAGCCCCAGCATTTT

clone_size: once
v_call: TRBV30
j_call: TRBJ1-2
d_call: TRBD1
cdr3_aa: CAWSNDRGRGYTF
cdr3_nt: TGTGCCTGGAGTAACGACAGGGGGCGAGGCTACACCTTC

clone_size: many
v_call: TRBV28
j_call: TRBJ1-1
d_call: .
cdr3_aa: CASSLNDGGVGRAFF
cdr3_nt: TGTGCCAGCAGTTTAAACGACGGCGGGGTAGGACGAGCTTTCTTT

clone_size: few
v_call: TRBV18
j_call: TRBJ2-2
d_call: .
cdr3_aa: CASSQGVGDTGELFF
cdr3_nt: TGTGCCAGCTCACAGGGCGTCGGGGACACCGGGGAGCTGTTTTTT

clone_size: many
v_call: TRBV7-8
j_call: TRBJ2-1
d_call: .
cdr3_aa: CASTYVGSNEQFF
cdr3_nt: TGTGCCAGCACCTACGTCGGCAGCAATGAGCAGTTCTTC

clone_size: few
v_call: TRBV29-1
j_call: TRBJ2-7
d_call: TRBD2
cdr3_aa: CSVEGRGRPYEQYF
cdr3_nt: TGCAGCGTTGAAGGTCGCGGGAGACCCTACGAGCAGTACTTC

clone_size: .
v_call: TRBV6-5
j_call: TRBJ2-7
d_call: .
cdr3_aa: CASSFAGPGNGDEQYF
cdr3_nt: TGTGCCAGCAGTTTTGCCGGGCCCGGGAACGGGGACGAGCAGTACTTC

clone_size: .
v_call: TRBV5-6
j_call: TRBJ2-2
d_call: TRBD1
cdr3_aa: CASSLSGTVTGELFF
cdr3_nt: TGTGCCAGCAGCTTGTCCGGGACAGTCACCGGGGAGCTGTTTTTT

clone_size: few
v_call: TRBV2
j_call: TRBJ2-6
d_call: .
cdr3_aa: CASNVDTGANVLTF
cdr3_nt: TGTGCCAGCAACGTCGACACTGGGGCCAACGTCCTGACTTTC

clone_size: few
v_call: TRBV24-1
j_call: TRBJ2-1
d_call: .
cdr3_aa: CATSPWGSGDEQFF
cdr3_nt: TGTGCCACCAGCCCTTGGGGATCCGGCGATGAGCAGTTCTTC

clone_size: many
v_call: TRBV5-6
j_call: TRBJ2-5
d_call: .
cdr3_aa: CASSSSGLTQYF
cdr3_nt: TGTGCCAGCAGCTCCTCGGGGTTGACCCAGTACTTC

clone_size: few
v_call: TRBV3-1
j_call: TRBJ1-6
d_call: .
cdr3_aa: CASSQDVGAKYSPLHF
cdr3_nt: TGTGCCAGCAGCCAGGACGTCGGGGCTAAGTATTCACCCCTCCACTTT

clone_size: .
v_call: TRBV9
j_call: TRBJ2-1
d_call: TRBD2
cdr3_aa: CASSPRPSGIFEQFF
cdr3_nt: TGTGCCAGCAGCCCCCGCCCTAGCGGGATTTTTGAGCAGTTCTTC

clone_size: few
v_call: TRBV7-9
j_call: TRBJ2-1
d_call: .
cdr3_aa: CASSRGLSSSNEQFF
cdr3_nt: TGTGCCAGCAGCCGGGGACTTAGCTCTTCTAATGAGCAGTTCTTC

clone_size: .
v_call: TRBV12-3/TRBV12-4
j_call: TRBJ1-1
d_call: .
cdr3_aa: CASSYPGMNTEAFF
cdr3_nt: TGTGCCAGCAGCTATCCAGGCATGAACACTGAAGCTTTCTTT

clone_size: .
v_call: TRBV6-2/TRBV6-3
j_call: TRBJ2-1
d_call: TRBD2
cdr3_aa: CASSYSGAGGYNEQFF
cdr3_nt: TGTGCCAGCAGTTACTCCGGAGCGGGGGGCTACAATGAGCAGTTCTTC

clone_size: .
v_call: TRBV5-1
j_call: TRBJ2-1
d_call: TRBD2
cdr3_aa: CASTSGGGAYNEQFF
cdr3_nt: TGCGCCAGCACTTCGGGGGGTGGGGCTTACAATGAGCAGTTCTTC

clone_size: .
v_call: TRBV20-1
j_call: TRBJ2-7
d_call: .
cdr3_aa: CSAMGVLAPFEQYF
cdr3_nt: TGCAGTGCTATGGGAGTGCTAGCGCCTTTCGAGCAGTACTTC

clone_size: few
v_call: TRBV5-1
j_call: TRBJ1-4
d_call: .
cdr3_aa: CASSLGDGPNEKLFF
cdr3_nt: TGCGCCAGCAGCTTGGGAGACGGTCCTAATGAAAAACTGTTTTTT

clone_size: many
v_call: TRBV7-9
j_call: TRBJ2-1
d_call: .
cdr3_aa: CASSLTQGHNEQFF
cdr3_nt: TGTGCCAGCAGCTTAACTCAGGGTCACAATGAGCAGTTCTTC

clone_size: few
v_call: TRBV12-3/TRBV12-4
j_call: TRBJ2-5
d_call: .
cdr3_aa: CASSLGGGGPLRETQYF
cdr3_nt: TGTGCCAGCAGTTTAGGTGGGGGGGGCCCCCTTCGAGAGACCCAGTACTTC

clone_size: .
v_call: TRBV4-3
j_call: TRBJ1-4
d_call: .
cdr3_aa: CASSQLATNEKLFF
cdr3_nt: TGCGCCAGCAGCCAACTTGCAACTAATGAAAAACTGTTTTTT

clone_size: .
v_call: TRBV4-2
j_call: TRBJ2-1
d_call: TRBD2
cdr3_aa: CASSQEPSSGRPVGEQFF
cdr3_nt: TGTGCCAGCAGCCAAGAACCAAGTAGCGGGAGACCGGTGGGGGAGCAGTTCTTC

clone_size: few
v_call: TRBV10-3
j_call: TRBJ2-3
d_call: TRBD1
cdr3_aa: CAIRSGQGGDTQYF
cdr3_nt: TGTGCCATCAGGTCAGGACAGGGAGGTGATACGCAGTATTTT

clone_size: once
v_call: TRBV11-1
j_call: TRBJ2-1
d_call: .
cdr3_aa: CASSFYGFGPSVASSYKEQFF
cdr3_nt: TGTGCCAGCAGTTTTTACGGTTTTGGCCCGTCAGTCGCTAGCTCCTACAAAGAGCAGTTCTTC

clone_size: many
v_call: TRBV24-1
j_call: TRBJ2-3
d_call: .
cdr3_aa: CATSEQLTDTQYF
cdr3_nt: TGTGCCACCAGTGAACAGCTCACAGATACGCAGTATTTT

clone_size: few
v_call: TRBV11-2
j_call: TRBJ2-7
d_call: .
cdr3_aa: CASSRNRDLTQYF
cdr3_nt: TGTGCCAGCAGTCGTAACAGGGACCTAACGCAGTACTTC

clone_size: few
v_call: TRBV12-3/TRBV12-4
j_call: TRBJ2-3
d_call: .
cdr3_aa: CAISLLGGGFADTQYF
cdr3_nt: TGTGCCATCAGCTTATTAGGAGGGGGTTTCGCAGATACGCAGTATTTT

clone_size: .
v_call: TRBV6-1
j_call: TRBJ2-5
d_call: TRBD1
cdr3_aa: CASHPGTGEWETQYF
cdr3_nt: TGTGCCAGCCACCCCGGGACAGGGGAATGGGAGACCCAGTACTTC

clone_size: few
v_call: TRBV5-1
j_call: TRBJ2-7
d_call: .
cdr3_aa: CATIYEQYF
cdr3_nt: TGCGCCACTATTTACGAGCAGTACTTC

clone_size: many
v_call: TRBV12-3/TRBV12-4
j_call: TRBJ2-1
d_call: TRBD1
cdr3_aa: CASNGQGVNEQFF
cdr3_nt: TGTGCCAGCAATGGACAGGGGGTCAATGAGCAGTTCTTC